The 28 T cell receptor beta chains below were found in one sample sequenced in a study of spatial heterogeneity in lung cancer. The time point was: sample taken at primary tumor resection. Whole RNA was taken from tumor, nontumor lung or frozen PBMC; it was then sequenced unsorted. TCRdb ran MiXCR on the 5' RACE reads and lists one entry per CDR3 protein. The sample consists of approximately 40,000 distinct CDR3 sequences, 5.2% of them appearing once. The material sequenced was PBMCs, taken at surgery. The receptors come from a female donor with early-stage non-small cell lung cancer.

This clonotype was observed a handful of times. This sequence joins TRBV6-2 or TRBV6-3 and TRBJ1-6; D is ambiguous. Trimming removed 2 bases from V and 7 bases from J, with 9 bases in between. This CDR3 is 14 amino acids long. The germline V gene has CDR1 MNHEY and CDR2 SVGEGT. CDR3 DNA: TGTGCCAGCAGTTACATCGGCAGGAATTCACCCCTCCACTTT. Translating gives CASSYIGRNSPLHF.

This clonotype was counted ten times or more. This CDR3 reads CASSLGTIGKNIQYF. The DNA of the CDR3 is TGTGCCAGCAGTTTAGGGACTATTGGCAAAAACATTCAGTACTTC. The chain uses TRBV12-3 or TRBV12-4 and TRBJ2-4; TRBD2 is a possible D gene (6 bases). V was trimmed by 1 base and J by 3 bases, leaving 10 bases between them. This CDR3 spans 15 amino acids.

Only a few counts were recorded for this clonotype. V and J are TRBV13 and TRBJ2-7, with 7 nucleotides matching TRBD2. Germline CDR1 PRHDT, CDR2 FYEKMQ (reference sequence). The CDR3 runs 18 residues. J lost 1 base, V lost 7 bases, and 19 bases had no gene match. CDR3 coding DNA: TGTGCCAGCACCTCCGCGGGTAGCGGGCGGGCCCCATCCTACGAGCAGTACTTC. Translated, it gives CASTSAGSGRAPSYEQYF.

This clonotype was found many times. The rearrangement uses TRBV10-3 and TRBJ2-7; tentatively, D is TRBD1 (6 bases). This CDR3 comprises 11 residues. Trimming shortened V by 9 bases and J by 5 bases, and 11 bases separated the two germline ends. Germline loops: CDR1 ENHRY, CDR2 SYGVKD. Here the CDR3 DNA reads TGTGCCATTTCCCGGGACAACGAGCAGTACTTC. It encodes CAISRDNEQYF.

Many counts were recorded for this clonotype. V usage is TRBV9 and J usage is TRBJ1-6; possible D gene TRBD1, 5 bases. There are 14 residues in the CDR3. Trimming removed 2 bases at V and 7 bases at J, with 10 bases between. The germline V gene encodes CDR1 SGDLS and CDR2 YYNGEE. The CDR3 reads CASSVYGDNSPLHF. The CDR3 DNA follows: TGTGCCAGCAGCGTGTACGGGGACAATTCACCCCTCCACTTT.

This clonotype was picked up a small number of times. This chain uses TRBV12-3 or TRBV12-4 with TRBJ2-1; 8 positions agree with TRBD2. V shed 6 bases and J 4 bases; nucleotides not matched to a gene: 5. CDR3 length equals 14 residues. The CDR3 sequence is CASSPTSEYNEQFF. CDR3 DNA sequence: TGTGCCAGCAGCCCGACTAGCGAATACAATGAGCAGTTCTTC.

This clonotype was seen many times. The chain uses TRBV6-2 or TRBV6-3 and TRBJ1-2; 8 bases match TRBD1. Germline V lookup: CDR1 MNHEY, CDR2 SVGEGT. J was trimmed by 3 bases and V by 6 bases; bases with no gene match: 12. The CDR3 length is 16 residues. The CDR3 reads CASRPSGQGQHYGYTF. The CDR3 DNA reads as TGTGCCAGCAGACCCTCAGGACAGGGTCAACACTATGGCTACACCTTC.

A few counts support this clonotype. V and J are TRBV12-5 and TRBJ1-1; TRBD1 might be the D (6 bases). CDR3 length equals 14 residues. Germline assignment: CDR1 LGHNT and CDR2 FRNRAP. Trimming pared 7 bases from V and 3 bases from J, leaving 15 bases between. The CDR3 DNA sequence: TGTGCTAGTGTTTCACAGGGAGTCGACACTGAAGCTTTCTTT. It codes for CASVSQGVDTEAFF. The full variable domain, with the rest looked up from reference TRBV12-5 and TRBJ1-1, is DARVTQTPRHKVTEMGQEVTMRCQPILGHNTVFWYRQTMMQGLELLAYFRNRAPLDDSGMPKDRFSAEMPDATLATLKIQPSEPRDSAVYFCASVSQGVDTEAFFGQGTRLTVV.

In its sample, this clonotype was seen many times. CDR3 protein: CASSLYYNEDYTF. In nucleotides, the CDR3 is TGTGCCAGCAGTTTGTATTACAACGAGGACTACACCTTC. The rearrangement links TRBV6-5 to TRBJ1-2; D is unclear. Germline CDR1 reads MNHEY; CDR2 reads SVGAGI. The CDR3 contains 13 residues. V lost 4 bases and J lost 10, with 16 bases in between.

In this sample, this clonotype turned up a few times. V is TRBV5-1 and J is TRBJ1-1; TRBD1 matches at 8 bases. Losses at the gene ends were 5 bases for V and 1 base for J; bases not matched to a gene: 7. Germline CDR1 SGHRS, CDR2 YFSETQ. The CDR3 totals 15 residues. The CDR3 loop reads CASRARQGSNTEAFF. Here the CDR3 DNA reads TGCGCCAGCAGGGCCCGACAGGGGTCGAACACTGAAGCTTTCTTT.

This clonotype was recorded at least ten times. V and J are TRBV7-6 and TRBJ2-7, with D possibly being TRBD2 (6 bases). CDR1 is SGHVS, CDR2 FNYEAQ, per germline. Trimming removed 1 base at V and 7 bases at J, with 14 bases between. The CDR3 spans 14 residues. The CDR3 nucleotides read TGTGCCAGCAGCTTAGAGTTCAGCAGCGGGGAGCAGTACTTC. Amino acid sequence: CASSLEFSSGEQYF.

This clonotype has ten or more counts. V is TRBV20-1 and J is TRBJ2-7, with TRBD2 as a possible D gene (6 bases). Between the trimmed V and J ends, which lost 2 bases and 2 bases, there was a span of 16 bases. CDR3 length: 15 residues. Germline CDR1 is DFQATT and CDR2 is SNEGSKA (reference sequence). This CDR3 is CSARSFGDSTYEQYF. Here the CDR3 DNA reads TGCAGTGCTAGAAGTTTTGGGGACTCTACCTACGAGCAGTACTTC.

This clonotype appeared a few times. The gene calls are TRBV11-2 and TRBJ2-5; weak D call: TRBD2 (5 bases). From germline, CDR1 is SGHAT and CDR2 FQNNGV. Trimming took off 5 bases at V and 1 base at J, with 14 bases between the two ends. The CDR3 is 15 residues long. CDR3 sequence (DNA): TGTGCCAGCAGCCCAGTCCGGGGAATCCAAGAGACCCAGTACTTC. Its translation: CASSPVRGIQETQYF.

The chain's CDR3 is CSARGGRGPLKQYF. Here the CDR3 DNA reads TGCAGTGCTAGAGGGGGAAGGGGGCCCCTTAAGCAGTATTTT. The rearrangement links TRBV20-1 to TRBJ2-3; 7 positions agree with TRBD1. V shed 1 base and J 11 bases; nucleotides not matched to a gene: 12. The CDR3 extends over 14 amino acids. CDR1 and CDR2 from the germline V gene are DFQATT and SNEGSKA (reference sequence).

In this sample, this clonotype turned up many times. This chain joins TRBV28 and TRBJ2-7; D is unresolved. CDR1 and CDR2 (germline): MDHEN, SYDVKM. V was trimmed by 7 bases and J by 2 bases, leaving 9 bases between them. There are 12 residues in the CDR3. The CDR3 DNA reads TGTGCCAGCATGCAGGCGACCTACGAGCAGTACTTC. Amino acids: CASMQATYEQYF.

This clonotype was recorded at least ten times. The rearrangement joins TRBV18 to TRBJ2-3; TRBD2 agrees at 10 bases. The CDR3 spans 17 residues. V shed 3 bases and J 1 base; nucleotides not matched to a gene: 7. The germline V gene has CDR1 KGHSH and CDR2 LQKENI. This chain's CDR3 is CASSPVFLAGGTDTQYF. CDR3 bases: TGTGCCAGCTCACCCGTTTTCCTAGCGGGGGGCACAGATACGCAGTATTTT.

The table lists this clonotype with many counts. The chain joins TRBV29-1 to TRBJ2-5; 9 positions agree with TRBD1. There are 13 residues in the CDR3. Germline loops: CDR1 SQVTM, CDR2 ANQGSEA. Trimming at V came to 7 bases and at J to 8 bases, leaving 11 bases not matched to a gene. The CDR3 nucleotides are TGCAGCGCTATTGACGGACAGGGGAGCACCCAGTACTTC. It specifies CSAIDGQGSTQYF.

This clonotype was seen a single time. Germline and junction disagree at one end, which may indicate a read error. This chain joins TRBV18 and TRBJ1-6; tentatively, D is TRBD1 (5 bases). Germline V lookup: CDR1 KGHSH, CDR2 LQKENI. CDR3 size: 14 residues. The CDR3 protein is CASTETDSNPPLHF. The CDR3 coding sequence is TGTGCCAGCACGGAGACAGACTCTAATCCACCCCTCCACTTT. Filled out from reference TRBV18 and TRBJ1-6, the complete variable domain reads NAGVMQNPRHLVRRRGQEARLRCSPMKGHSHVYWYRQLPEEGLKFMVYLQKENIIDESGMPKERFSAEFPKEGPSILRIQQVVRGDSAAYFCASTETDSNPPLHFGNGTRLTVT.

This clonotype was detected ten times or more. The CDR3 sequence: CASSAGQDYEKLFF. CDR3 sequence (DNA): TGCGCCAGCAGCGCCGGACAGGACTATGAAAAACTGTTTTTT. The rearrangement uses TRBV5-1 and TRBJ1-4, with TRBD1 matching over 7 bases. Germline V gives CDR1 SGHRS, CDR2 YFSETQ. The CDR3 length is 14 residues. V shed 4 bases, J shed 6 bases, and the junction held 6 bases outside the gene matches.

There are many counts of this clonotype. This CDR3 is CSVPRDRDADTQYF. For the CDR3, the DNA is TGCAGCGTTCCTCGGGACAGGGATGCGGATACGCAGTATTTT. The V call is TRBV29-1, the J call TRBJ2-3; TRBD1 matches 9 bases. The J segment lost 6 bases and the V segment lost 5 bases, leaving 9 bases of the junction unmatched. The germline CDR1 and CDR2 sequences are SQVTM and ANQGSEA. The CDR3 sequence is 14 residues long.

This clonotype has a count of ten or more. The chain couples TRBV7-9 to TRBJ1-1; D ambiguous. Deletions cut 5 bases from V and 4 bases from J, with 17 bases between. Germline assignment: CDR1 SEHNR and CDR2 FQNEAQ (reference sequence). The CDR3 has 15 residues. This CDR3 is CASSEPINEGTEAFF. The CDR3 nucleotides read TGTGCCAGCAGCGAACCGATCAACGAGGGCACTGAAGCTTTCTTT.

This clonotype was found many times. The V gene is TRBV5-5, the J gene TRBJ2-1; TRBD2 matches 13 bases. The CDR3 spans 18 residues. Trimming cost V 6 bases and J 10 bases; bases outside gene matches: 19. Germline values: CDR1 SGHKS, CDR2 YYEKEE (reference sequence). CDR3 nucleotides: TGTGCCAGCACACCGGGACTAGCGGGGCCCTTAGAGCCGGCGGAGCAGTTCTTC. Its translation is CASTPGLAGPLEPAEQFF.

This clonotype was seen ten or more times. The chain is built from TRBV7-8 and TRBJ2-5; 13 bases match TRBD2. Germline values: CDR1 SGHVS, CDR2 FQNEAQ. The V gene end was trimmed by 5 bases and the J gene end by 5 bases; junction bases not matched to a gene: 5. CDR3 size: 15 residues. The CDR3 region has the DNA TGTGCCAGCAGCCGGACTAGCGGGGGTTTTGAGACCCAGTACTTC. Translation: CASSRTSGGFETQYF.

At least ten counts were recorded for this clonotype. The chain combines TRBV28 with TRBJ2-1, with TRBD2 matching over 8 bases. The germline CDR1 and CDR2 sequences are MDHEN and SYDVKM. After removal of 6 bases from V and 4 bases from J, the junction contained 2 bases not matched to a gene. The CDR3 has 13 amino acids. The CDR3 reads CASSSGGYNEQFF. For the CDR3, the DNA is TGTGCCAGCAGCTCGGGGGGGTACAATGAGCAGTTCTTC.

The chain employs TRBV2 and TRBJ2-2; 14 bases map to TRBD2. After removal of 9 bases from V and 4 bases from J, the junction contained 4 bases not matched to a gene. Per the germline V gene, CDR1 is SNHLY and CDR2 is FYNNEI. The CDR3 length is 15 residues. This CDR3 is CASAGTSGGTGELFF. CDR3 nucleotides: TGTGCCAGTGCCGGGACTAGCGGGGGCACCGGGGAGCTGTTTTTT. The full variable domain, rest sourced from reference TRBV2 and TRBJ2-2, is EPEVTQTPSHQVTQMGQEVILRCVPISNHLYFYWYRQILGQKVEFLVSFYNNEISEKSEIFDDQFSVERPDGSNFTLKIRSTKLEDSAMYFCASAGTSGGTGELFFGEGSRLTVL.

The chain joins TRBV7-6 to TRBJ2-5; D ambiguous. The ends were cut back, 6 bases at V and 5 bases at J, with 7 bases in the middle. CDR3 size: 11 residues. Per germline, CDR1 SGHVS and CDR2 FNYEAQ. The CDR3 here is CASRYGETQYF. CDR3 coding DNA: TGTGCCAGCAGATACGGGGAGACCCAGTACTTC. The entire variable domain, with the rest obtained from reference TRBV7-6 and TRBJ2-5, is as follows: GAGVSQSPRYKVTKRGQDVALRCDPISGHVSLYWYRQALGQGPEFLTYFNYEAQQDKSGLPNDRFSAERPEGSISTLTIQRTEQRDSAMYRCASRYGETQYFGPGTRLLVL.

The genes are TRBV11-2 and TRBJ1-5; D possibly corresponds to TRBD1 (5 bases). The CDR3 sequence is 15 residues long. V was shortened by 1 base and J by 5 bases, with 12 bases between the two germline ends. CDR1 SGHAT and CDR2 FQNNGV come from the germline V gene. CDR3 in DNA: TGTGCCAGCAGCTTAGGTAAGGGGCTATATCAGCCCCAGCATTTT. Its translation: CASSLGKGLYQPQHF.

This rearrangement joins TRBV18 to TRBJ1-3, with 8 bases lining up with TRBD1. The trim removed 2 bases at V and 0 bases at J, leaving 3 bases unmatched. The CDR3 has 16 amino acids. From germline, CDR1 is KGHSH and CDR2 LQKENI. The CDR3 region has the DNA TGTGCCAGCTCACCAAGACAGGGGCGCTCTGGAAACACCATATATTTT. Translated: CASSPRQGRSGNTIYF.